This TCR beta chain appears in the sequencing data of a study of blood T cell repertoires in COVID-19. Overall study: Both acute and convalescent COVID-19 samples were obtained from the United States, Italy and Spain.

The method was immunoSEQ multiplex PCR; TCRdb's version includes in-frame clones alone and lacks a portion of them. The sample consists of about 220,000 clones, 82% of them appearing once. Trimming pared 2 bases from V and 7 bases from J, leaving 9 bases between. The CDR3 loop spans 13 amino acids. Germline CDR1 MNHNS, CDR2 SASEGT. This clonotype originated in a woman aged 70-85 years with COVID-19, enrolled during active disease. The chain combines TRBV6-1 with TRBJ1-5, with D possibly TRBD1 on 6 matching bases. The specimen sequenced was peripheral blood. This CDR3 reads CASSELQGQPQHF. CDR3 sequence (DNA): TGTGCCAGCAGTGAACTCCAGGGGCAGCCCCAGCATTTT.